This section outlines one T cell receptor beta chain sequence together with its context. The CDR3 has 16 amino acids. Trimming removed 0 bases from V and 5 bases from J, with 14 bases in between. CDR1 is MNHEY and CDR2 is SVGAGI in the germline V gene. Assay: immunoSEQ multiplex PCR; the TCRdb copy retains only in-frame clones and omits some. The profile shows fewer than 300,000 clones, about 88% of them singletons. The sample is drawn from a study of blood T cell repertoires in COVID-19. Material for sequencing was peripheral blood. The receptor was derived from a man in his 60s who had recovered from COVID-19. This chain uses TRBV6-5 with TRBJ2-1, with a possible D match to TRBD1 (5 bases). The chain's CDR3 is CASSYSGLMGHNEQFF. The CDR3 bases are TGTGCCAGCAGTTACTCGGGGCTAATGGGCCACAATGAGCAGTTCTTC.